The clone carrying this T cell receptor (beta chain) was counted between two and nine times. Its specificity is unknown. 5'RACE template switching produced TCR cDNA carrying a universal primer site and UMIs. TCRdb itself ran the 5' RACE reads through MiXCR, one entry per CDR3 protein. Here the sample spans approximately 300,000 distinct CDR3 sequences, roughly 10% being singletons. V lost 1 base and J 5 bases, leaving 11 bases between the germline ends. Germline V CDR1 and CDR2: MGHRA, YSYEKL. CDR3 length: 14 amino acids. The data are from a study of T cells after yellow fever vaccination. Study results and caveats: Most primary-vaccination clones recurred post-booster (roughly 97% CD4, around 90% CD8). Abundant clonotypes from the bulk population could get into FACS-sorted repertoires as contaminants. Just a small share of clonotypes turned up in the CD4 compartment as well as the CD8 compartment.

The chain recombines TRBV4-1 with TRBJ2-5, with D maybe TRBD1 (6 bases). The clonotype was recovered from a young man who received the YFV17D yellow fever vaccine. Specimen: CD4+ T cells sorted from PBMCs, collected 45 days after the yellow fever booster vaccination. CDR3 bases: TGCGCCAGCAGCCAAGTCGACAGGCTGGAGACCCAGTACTTC. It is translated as CASSQVDRLETQYF.